This TCR beta chain was profiled in a study of CD4 T cells in relation to SARS-CoV-2 and coronaviruses. Here immunoSEQ multiplex PCR was the method, and the copy in TCRdb shows in-frame clones only, minus some. The sample has some 35,000 clones, 85% to 90% seen once. The germline gives CDR1 SGHRS, CDR2 YFSETQ. The CDR3 loop spans 13 amino acids. Deletions cut 4 bases from V and 8 bases from J, with 13 bases between. This clonotype was sampled from an adult with COVID-19. The chain combines TRBV5-1 with TRBJ2-1; the D gene is possibly TRBD1 (7 bases). Sample: memory CD4+ T cells from PBMCs. CDR3 sequence: CASSDGGGDEQFF. The CDR3 DNA follows: TGCGCCAGCAGCGACGGAGGGGGCGATGAGCAGTTCTTC.